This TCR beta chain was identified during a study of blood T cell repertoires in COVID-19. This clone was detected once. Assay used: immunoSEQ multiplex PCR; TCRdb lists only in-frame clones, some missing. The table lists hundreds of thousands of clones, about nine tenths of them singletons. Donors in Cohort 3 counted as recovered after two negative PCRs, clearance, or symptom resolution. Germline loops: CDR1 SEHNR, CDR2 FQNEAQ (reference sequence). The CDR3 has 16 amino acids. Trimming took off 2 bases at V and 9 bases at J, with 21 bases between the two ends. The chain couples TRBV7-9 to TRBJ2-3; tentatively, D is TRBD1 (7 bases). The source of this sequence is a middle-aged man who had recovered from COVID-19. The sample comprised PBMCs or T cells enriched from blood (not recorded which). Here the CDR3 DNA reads TGTGCCAGCAGCTTACGGGACAGCGGCCCACGGGGGACGCAGTATTTT. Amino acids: CASSLRDSGPRGTQYF.